These 5 T cell receptor beta chains were all obtained from the same sample, sequenced in a study of OX40 agonist ivuxolimab in advanced cancers. Sequencing used immunoSEQ multiplex PCR; TCRdb keeps in-frame clones, though not all of them. The sample has about 79,000 clones, around 90% seen once. The sample here was CD4+ or CD8+ T cells sorted from blood, taken in a trial of the OX40 agonist ivuxolimab. These receptors were collected from an adult with an advanced solid tumor such as melanoma, head and neck, liver or kidney cancer.

The genes are TRBV18 and TRBJ2-2; no firm D call. Germline-derived CDR1 and CDR2 are KGHSH and LQKENI. The CDR3 spans 13 residues. The V and J ends lost 5 bases and 3 bases respectively, with 7 bases between them. In nucleotides, the CDR3 is TGTGCCAGCTCAAGCCGGGACACCGGGGAGCTGTTTTTT. Residues: CASSSRDTGELFF.

In its sample, this clone was seen a few times. The V gene is TRBV27, the J gene TRBJ1-5, with 7 bases that match TRBD1. This CDR3 has 16 residues. Germline values: CDR1 MNHEY, CDR2 SMNVEV (reference sequence). With 4 bases clipped from V and 5 bases from J, the junction kept 11 bases outside the gene matches. The CDR3 here is CASSSKGAGVYQPQHF. The DNA for the CDR3 is TGTGCCAGCAGTTCGAAGGGGGCGGGGGTCTATCAGCCCCAGCATTTT.

The J gene is TRBJ2-3, the V gene TRBV9; 10 bases fit TRBD2. Germline V gene data show CDR1 as SGDLS and CDR2 as YYNGEE. The CDR3 covers 17 residues. The V and J ends lost 0 bases and 2 bases, in that order; junction bases with no gene match: 6. CDR3 DNA sequence: TGTGCCAGCAGCGTAGAACCTAGCGGGAGTCCCACAGATACGCAGTATTTT. Its translation is CASSVEPSGSPTDTQYF.

This chain links TRBV6-5 with TRBJ2-1; 10 bases are a match to TRBD2. The junction had 5 bases not matched to a gene; V was cut back by 8 bases and J by 4 bases. Germline V CDR1 and CDR2: MNHEY, SVGAGI. The CDR3 contains 14 residues. CDR3 region: CASYASGGYNEQFF. The DNA of the CDR3 is TGTGCCAGCTACGCTAGCGGGGGATACAATGAGCAGTTCTTC.

The J gene is TRBJ2-5, the V gene TRBV9; 8 bases match TRBD2. This CDR3 has 13 residues. The ends lost 5 bases at V and 5 bases at J; junction bases unmatched: 5. Germline CDR1 is SGDLS and CDR2 is YYNGEE. For the CDR3, the DNA is TGTGCCAGCAGTCCCCGGGGGGGGGAGACCCAGTACTTC. Translating gives CASSPRGGETQYF.